The subject of this entry is one TCR beta chain. Authors' methods: Amplification of reference gene primers provided the estimated nucleated cell counts. Sequencing was performed with immunoSEQ multiplex PCR; in TCRdb, only in-frame clones are kept and a portion is missing. V and J calls and clone size are copied from that table; D and trimming were computed from the DNA. The repertoire includes just under 100,000 clones, around 84% of them detected once, and under 15% sits in the top ten. The data belong to a study of blood T cell repertoires in COVID-19. Across the study: Samples representing acute and convalescent COVID-19 were sourced from the United States, Italy and Spain. T cells, B-cell-depleted T cells, or PBMCs supplied cDNA or gDNA.

The CDR3 totals 16 residues. Trimming took 6 bases from V and 4 from J; bases not matched to a gene: 10. The germline CDR1 and CDR2 sequences are KGHDR and SFDVKD. The material sequenced was peripheral blood. The sequence was collected from a woman aged 60-75 years in a cohort sampled during active or convalescent COVID-19. The rearrangement uses TRBV24-1 and TRBJ2-3; 9 bases match TRBD1. CDR3 sequence (DNA): TGTGCCACCAGTAAAACCGGGACAGGGTTACCAGATACGCAGTATTTT. This encodes CATSKTGTGLPDTQYF.